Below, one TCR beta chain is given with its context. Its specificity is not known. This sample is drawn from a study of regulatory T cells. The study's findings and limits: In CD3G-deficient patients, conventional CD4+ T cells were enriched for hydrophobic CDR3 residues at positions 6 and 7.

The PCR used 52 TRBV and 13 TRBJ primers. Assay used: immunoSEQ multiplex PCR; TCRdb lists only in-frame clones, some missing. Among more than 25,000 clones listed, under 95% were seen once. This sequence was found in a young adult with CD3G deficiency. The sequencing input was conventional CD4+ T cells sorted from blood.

The CDR3 spells CASSFDKNTEAFF. CDR3 DNA sequence: TGCGCCAGCAGTTTCGACAAGAACACTGAAGCTTTCTTT. The chain joins TRBV10-1 to TRBJ1-1; D remains unclear. CDR3 length: 13 amino acids. Germline V gene sequence: CDR1 WNHNN, CDR2 SYGVQD (reference sequence). V dropped 5 bases and J dropped 1 base, with 8 bases sitting between them.